This T cell receptor beta chain was captured in a study of cytomegalovirus exposure and HLA in healthy donors. Overall study results and limits: It was reported in a later analysis that an Asian-associated ancestry cluster showed fewer N-insertions than the roughly 670-donor mean. When analyzed later, a missense DCLRE1C variant was found to be linked to TCR beta V- and J-gene trimming.

In nominal health when sampled, donors likely had unrecorded immune exposures nonetheless. A word on this clone: What it recognizes is unknown.

This PCR relied on a set of 60 Vbeta primers and 13 Jbeta primers. Only in-frame clones appear in the TCRdb table, and some are missing; sequencing was by immunoSEQ multiplex PCR. The sample consists of some 170,000 clones, roughly 85% of them appearing once. The origin of this receptor is a man aged 18 to 30 in good health and CMV-seropositive. The sample comprised PBMCs.

CDR3 sequence reads: CASSISGGAGEQYF. Here the CDR3 DNA reads TGTGCCAGCAGCATTAGTGGGGGGGCCGGCGAGCAGTACTTC. The chain carries TRBV7-6 and TRBJ2-7, with D tentatively TRBD2 (7 bases). The CDR3 is 14 residues long. Per germline, CDR1 SGHVS and CDR2 FNYEAQ. Trimming removed 5 bases at V and 6 bases at J, with 17 bases between.